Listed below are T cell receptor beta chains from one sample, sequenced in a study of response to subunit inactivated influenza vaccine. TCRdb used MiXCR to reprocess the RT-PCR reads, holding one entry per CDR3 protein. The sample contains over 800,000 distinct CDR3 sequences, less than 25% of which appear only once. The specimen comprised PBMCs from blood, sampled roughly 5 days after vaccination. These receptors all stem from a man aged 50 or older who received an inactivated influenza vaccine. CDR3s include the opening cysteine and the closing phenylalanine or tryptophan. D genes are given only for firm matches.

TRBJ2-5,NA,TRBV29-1,CSVVFQGETQYF
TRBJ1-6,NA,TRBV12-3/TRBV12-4,CASSSPISPLHF
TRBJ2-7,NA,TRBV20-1,CSASDSSYEQYF
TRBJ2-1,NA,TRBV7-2,CASSLANSGWSSYNEQFF
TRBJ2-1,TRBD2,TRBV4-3,CASSPSTSGSYNEQFF
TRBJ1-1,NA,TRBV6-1,CASRMGAVYTEAFF
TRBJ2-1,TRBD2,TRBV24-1,CATSETTKPGLAGGEQFF
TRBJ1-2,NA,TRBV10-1,CASSEPGGNGYTF
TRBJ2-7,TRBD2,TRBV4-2,CASSQAGLAGVYEQYF
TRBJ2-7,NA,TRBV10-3,CAISDGGRGQKQYF